The 14 T cell receptor beta chains listed next were all sequenced from one sample in a study of cytomegalovirus exposure and HLA in healthy donors. Researchers ran the PCR with 60 Vbeta and 13 Jbeta primers. Repertoires were generated with immunoSEQ multiplex PCR, while TCRdb's copy carries only in-frame clones and drops some. The sample records about 61,000 clones, about 90% being singletons. The sample taken for sequencing was PBMCs. These receptors originate from a man aged 30 to 45 in good health and CMV-seropositive.

This chain joins TRBV6-5 and TRBJ2-3, with 7 bases lining up with TRBD1. CDR3 size: 15 residues. From germline, CDR1 is MNHEY and CDR2 SVGAGI. V was clipped by 7 bases and J by 2 bases; unmatched bases: 9. CDR3 nucleotides: TGTGCCAGCAATCTACGAGGGACAGACACAGATACGCAGTATTTT. Protein sequence: CASNLRGTDTDTQYF.

The chain combines TRBV19 with TRBJ2-3, with a weak D call TRBD1 (6 bases). CDR1 is LNHDA, CDR2 SQIVND, per germline (reference sequence). This CDR3 region has 14 residues. With 4 bases removed from V and 5 bases from J, the gap between germline ends came to 13 bases. The CDR3 here is CASSKQGLLDTQYF. The CDR3 DNA reads as TGTGCCAGTAGTAAACAGGGCTTGTTAGATACGCAGTATTTT.

This chain connects TRBV7-9 to TRBJ2-7; D perhaps matches TRBD2 (6 bases). Trimming shortened V by 1 base and J by 0 bases, and 13 bases separated the two germline ends. Looked up from germline, CDR1 is SEHNR and CDR2 is FQNEAQ (reference sequence). The CDR3 has 16 amino acids. CDR3 sequence reads: CASSLVASDPSYEQYF. The CDR3 region has the DNA TGTGCCAGCAGCTTAGTGGCTAGCGATCCCTCCTACGAGCAGTACTTC. The full variable domain, in which reference TRBV7-9 and TRBJ2-7 provide the parts outside the CDR3, is DTGVSQNPRHKITKRGQNVTFRCDPISEHNRLYWYRQTLGQGPEFLTYFQNEAQLEKSRLLSDRFSAERPKGSFSTLEIQRTEQGDSAMYLCASSLVASDPSYEQYFGPGTRLTVT.

The chain joins TRBV9 to TRBJ2-4; TRBD1 aligns across 7 bases. This CDR3 has 15 amino acids. CDR1 is SGDLS and CDR2 is YYNGEE in the germline V gene. V was clipped by 3 bases and J by 0 bases; unmatched bases: 3. The CDR3 is CASSEGALAKNIQYF. The CDR3 DNA reads as TGTGCCAGCAGCGAGGGGGCTCTAGCCAAAAACATTCAGTACTTC. The full variable domain, in which reference TRBV9 and TRBJ2-4 provide the parts outside the CDR3, is DSGVTQTPKHLITATGQRVTLRCSPRSGDLSVYWYQQSLDQGLQFLIQYYNGEERAKGNILERFSAQQFPDLHSELNLSSLELGDSALYFCASSEGALAKNIQYFGAGTRLSVL.

The chain recombines TRBV19 with TRBJ2-2; 10 bases are a match to TRBD2. There are 14 residues in the CDR3. Germline trimming cut 6 bases from V and 7 bases from J; bases unmatched to any gene: 5. Per germline, CDR1 LNHDA and CDR2 SQIVND (reference sequence). CDR3 nucleotide sequence: TGTGCCAGTAGAGCGGGAGGGCCGAGCGGGGAGCTGTTTTTT. This codes for CASRAGGPSGELFF.

V is TRBV18 and J is TRBJ2-3, with 11 bases identical to TRBD2. Germline loops: CDR1 KGHSH, CDR2 LQKENI. V shed 6 bases, J shed 2 bases, and the junction held 7 bases outside the gene matches. The CDR3 has 16 amino acids. Written as DNA, the CDR3 is TGTGCCAGCTCGAGGATAGCGGGAGGGTCCACAGATACGCAGTATTTT. Translation gives CASSRIAGGSTDTQYF.

CDR3 nucleotide sequence: TGTGCCAGCTCACCAGTGGGGACAGAAGTAGCCAATGAGCAGTTCTTC. Its protein is CASSPVGTEVANEQFF. The chain links TRBV18 to TRBJ2-1; 7 nucleotides line up with TRBD1. From germline, CDR1 is KGHSH and CDR2 LQKENI. CDR3 size: 16 residues. The junction had 10 bases not matched to a gene; V was cut back by 2 bases and J by 6 bases.

The CDR3 loop reads CASSRRGQGGQPQHF. CDR3 in DNA: TGTGCCAGCAGCCGTCGGGGACAGGGTGGCCAGCCCCAGCATTTT. The chain has TRBV5-6 and TRBJ1-5; 9 bases map to TRBD1. Germline V gives CDR1 SGHDT, CDR2 YYEEEE. The trim removed 4 bases at V and 7 bases at J, leaving 9 bases unmatched. The CDR3 contains 15 residues.

CDR3 sequence (DNA): TGTGCCAGCAGCCCCCTGGGGGGACAGGGGTCTTCCTACAATGAGCAGTTCTTC. Encoded protein: CASSPLGGQGSSYNEQFF. The chain carries TRBV11-2 and TRBJ2-1; TRBD1 agrees at 10 bases. The CDR3 spans 18 residues. The V segment lost 5 bases and the J segment 1 base; nucleotides outside the gene matches: 11. Germline V gene sequence: CDR1 SGHAT, CDR2 FQNNGV.

The J gene is TRBJ2-5, the V gene TRBV19, with TRBD2 matching over 9 bases. Per germline, CDR1 LNHDA and CDR2 SQIVND (reference sequence). J lost 5 bases, V lost 6 bases, and 16 bases had no gene match. The CDR3 consists of 17 residues. CDR3 nucleotide sequence: TGTGCCAGTAGACCCCCGGGACTAGCCAGAGGGGGGGAGACCCAGTACTTC. This sequence encodes CASRPPGLARGGETQYF.

This sequence joins TRBV11-3 and TRBJ2-2; the D gene is possibly TRBD1 (5 bases). The V end was cut by 3 bases, the J end by 1 base, with 6 bases between. The germline CDR1 and CDR2 sequences are SGHNT and YENEEA. The CDR3 totals 14 residues. DNA for the CDR3: TGTGCCAGCAGCTTTCAGGGGAACACCGGGGAGCTGTTTTTT. Its protein product is CASSFQGNTGELFF.

The genes are TRBV5-1 and TRBJ2-5; 8 bases align to TRBD2. The assigned J gene may be wrong: the sequence end matches TRBJ2-7 better. Germline V gene data show CDR1 as SGHRS and CDR2 as YFSETQ. The CDR3 has 18 residues. CDR3 residues: CASSLGTGGPSSSYEQYF. In nucleotides, the CDR3 is TGCGCCAGCAGCTTGGGGACGGGAGGGCCCTCAAGCTCCTACGAGCAGTACTTC.

The V gene is TRBV6-6, the J gene TRBJ2-7, with 7 bases matching TRBD1. The CDR3 sequence is 12 residues long. With 10 bases clipped from V and 2 bases from J, the junction kept 5 bases outside the gene matches. The V gene's germline CDR1 is MNHNY and CDR2 SVGAGI (reference sequence). CDR3 sequence (DNA): TGTGCCATCTGGGACAGCCCCTACGAGCAGTACTTC. Its protein product is CAIWDSPYEQYF.

The V and J genes are TRBV12-5 and TRBJ2-6; 9 nucleotides match TRBD2. Trimming at V came to 0 bases and at J to 2 bases, leaving 8 bases not matched to a gene. The CDR3 runs 19 residues. Per the germline V gene, CDR1 is LGHNT and CDR2 is FRNRAP. The DNA for the CDR3 is TGTGCTAGTGGTTTGGTAGATATAGCGGGAGAGCCTGGGGCCAACGTCCTGACTTTC. Encoded protein: CASGLVDIAGEPGANVLTF.